These 24 T cell receptor beta chains originate from one sample sequenced in a study of T cells in Graves' hyperthyroidism and ophthalmopathy. Amplified TCR beta CDR3 regions derived from RNA transcripts. TCR CDR3 underwent first-round RT-PCR with the HTBI primer set. Each CDR3 protein is one row after TCRdb ran MiXCR on the multiplex PCR reads. This repertoire shows about 300,000 distinct CDR3 sequences, around 20% found once; its top ten account for roughly 39%. Sequencing was carried out using blood. The source is a man between 50 and 59 years old with Graves' ophthalmopathy.

The genes are TRBV9 and TRBJ2-5; TRBD2 matches at 16 bases. The CDR3 spans 18 residues. Germline CDR1 and CDR2: SGDLS and YYNGEE. Trimming cost V 0 bases and J 4 bases; bases outside gene matches: 6. The CDR3 protein is CASSVGGLAGGKGETQYF. CDR3 coding DNA: TGTGCCAGCAGCGTAGGGGGACTAGCGGGAGGGAAGGGAGAGACCCAGTACTTC.

This clonotype turned up a few times. The chain employs TRBV2 and TRBJ1-1; no reliable D call. The CDR3 spans 13 residues. Germline lookup yields CDR1 SNHLY and CDR2 FYNNEI. V was trimmed by 7 bases and J by 5 bases, leaving 14 bases between them. The CDR3 spells CASTSRGGTEAFF. The DNA of the CDR3 is TGTGCCAGCACGTCCCGGGGTGGGACTGAAGCTTTCTTT.

The V and J genes are TRBV20-1 and TRBJ2-7; D remains ambiguous. The germline CDR1 and CDR2 sequences are DFQATT and SNEGSKA (reference sequence). This CDR3 has 12 residues. With 0 bases removed from V and 12 bases from J, the gap between germline ends came to 15 bases. CDR3 loop: CSARDLVETTYF. CDR3 in DNA: TGCAGTGCTAGAGATTTGGTTGAGACGACGTACTTC.

The V gene is TRBV7-2, the J gene TRBJ2-7; D may be TRBD1 or TRBD2 (7 bases each). CDR3 size: 14 residues. Per germline, CDR1 SGHTA and CDR2 FQGNSA. V lost 3 bases and J lost 6, with 15 bases in between. The CDR3 sequence: CASSLGGGRREQYF. The CDR3 DNA reads as TGTGCCAGCAGCTTGGGAGGGGGCCGACGCGAGCAGTACTTC.

Note on this clonotype: Since a much larger clone is just one base distant, this may be a read error. V is TRBV2 and J is TRBJ1-2; tentatively, D is TRBD1 (5 bases). Germline CDR1 SNHLY, CDR2 FYNNEI. This CDR3 region has 14 residues. Trimming took off 4 bases at V and 8 bases at J, with 17 bases between the two ends. CDR3 DNA sequence: TGTGCCAGCAGTGTCGTCGAGGGGATGGAGGGCTACACCTTC. The encoded protein is CASSVVEGMEGYTF.

This clonotype has ten or more counts. The chain recombines TRBV27 with TRBJ2-7; no definite D call. The CDR3 consists of 15 residues. Trimming pared 3 bases from V and 6 bases from J, leaving 18 bases between. Looked up from germline, CDR1 is MNHEY and CDR2 is SMNVEV (reference sequence). Here the CDR3 reads CASSFGPRSAGEQYF. In DNA form, the CDR3 reads TGTGCCAGCAGTTTCGGCCCGCGGTCGGCTGGCGAGCAGTACTTC.

The rearrangement links TRBV5-1 to TRBJ2-5; D unresolved. CDR1 is SGHRS, CDR2 YFSETQ, per germline. V lost 6 bases, J lost 5 bases, and 11 bases lay in between. The CDR3 covers 12 residues. In nucleotides, the CDR3 is TGCGCCAGCACATACGATGTCGAGACCCAGTACTTC. Residues: CASTYDVETQYF.

This clonotype was detected ten times or more. The genes are TRBV30 and TRBJ2-4; D possibly corresponds to TRBD1 (6 bases). Trimming shortened V by 0 bases and J by 8 bases, and 11 bases separated the two germline ends. Germline CDR1 and CDR2: GTSNPN and SVGIG (reference sequence). The CDR3 length is 13 residues. DNA for the CDR3: TGTGCCTGGAGTGTACAGGGTCCGGACATTCAGTACTTC. Its protein is CAWSVQGPDIQYF.

The chain couples TRBV11-1 to TRBJ2-3; 12 bases map to TRBD1. Looked up from germline, CDR1 is SGHAT and CDR2 is FQDESV (reference sequence). The CDR3 covers 17 residues. J lost 0 bases, V lost 5 bases, and 6 bases had no gene match. CDR3 in amino acids: CASSPGTGGYSTDTQYF. The DNA of the CDR3 is TGTGCCAGCAGCCCAGGGACAGGGGGCTACAGCACAGATACGCAGTATTTT.

J is TRBJ2-5 and V is TRBV4-1; D perhaps matches TRBD2 (7 bases). This CDR3 has 17 amino acids. Germline V gene lookup returns CDR1 MGHRA and CDR2 YSYEKL. V lost 4 bases and J lost 5, with 23 bases in between. CDR3 protein: CASSPEGGAGWAETQYF. CDR3 bases: TGCGCCAGCAGCCCCGAGGGGGGAGCGGGGTGGGCGGAGACCCAGTACTTC.

This clonotype has only a few counts. This chain links TRBV7-8 with TRBJ2-7, with 13 bases fitting TRBD2. With 1 base clipped from V and 0 bases from J, the junction kept 6 bases outside the gene matches. Germline lookup yields CDR1 SGHVS and CDR2 FQNEAQ. The CDR3 sequence is 18 residues long. CDR3 bases: TGTGCCAGCAGCTTAGACAGGACTAGCGGGAGAAACTCCTACGAGCAGTACTTC. It yields the protein CASSLDRTSGRNSYEQYF.

This clonotype was seen repeatedly, ten times or more. The V and J genes are TRBV11-2 and TRBJ2-7, with a tentative D call TRBD1 (5 bases). The V end lost 1 base, the J end lost 7 bases, and 14 bases lay between the germline ends. The CDR3 spans 14 residues. Looked up from germline, CDR1 is SGHAT and CDR2 is FQNNGV. CDR3 sequence reads: CASSLGRDLGEQYF. Written as DNA, the CDR3 is TGTGCCAGCAGCTTAGGCAGGGATCTGGGAGAGCAGTACTTC.

The chain employs TRBV20-1 and TRBJ1-1, with 7 positions matching TRBD1. Per the germline V gene, CDR1 is DFQATT and CDR2 is SNEGSKA (reference sequence). V gave up 1 base and J gave up 4 bases; unmatched junction bases: 12. The CDR3 contains 16 residues. The CDR3 region is CSARAGTWAGGTEAFF. The CDR3 bases are TGCAGTGCTAGAGCTGGAACCTGGGCAGGGGGCACTGAAGCTTTCTTT.

This clonotype came up a few times. This sequence joins TRBV18 and TRBJ2-2; no firm D call. This CDR3 is built from 17 residues. The V gene lost 1 base and the J gene lost 0 bases, with 12 bases spanning the gap. Germline V lookup: CDR1 KGHSH, CDR2 LQKENI. The CDR3 sequence is CASSPLALDANTGELFF. The CDR3 DNA follows: TGTGCCAGCTCACCACTAGCCCTAGACGCGAACACCGGGGAGCTGTTTTTT.

This clonotype occurred many times. The chain carries TRBV4-1 and TRBJ1-5; TRBD1 aligns across 7 bases. The CDR3 spans 15 residues. Germline lookup yields CDR1 MGHRA and CDR2 YSYEKL. V lost 3 bases to trimming and J lost 7 bases; unmatched junction nucleotides: 9. This chain's CDR3 is CASSQDRDRYQPQHF. DNA for the CDR3: TGCGCCAGCAGCCAGGACCGGGACAGATACCAGCCCCAGCATTTT.

The chain links TRBV5-4 to TRBJ2-3, with TRBD2 identical over 12 bases. The germline V gene encodes CDR1 SGHNT and CDR2 YYREEE (reference sequence). V lost 4 bases, J lost 7 bases, and 10 bases stayed unmatched. There are 16 residues in the CDR3. DNA for the CDR3: TGTGCCAGCAGCCCCGGGCTAGCGGGAGGGCCGTATACGCAGTATTTT. It yields the protein CASSPGLAGGPYTQYF.

In this sample, this clonotype turned up once. V is TRBV5-5 and J is TRBJ2-5; TRBD1 aligns across 8 bases. The CDR3 loop spans 14 amino acids. Trimming cost V 4 bases and J 5 bases; bases outside gene matches: 7. Germline V CDR1 and CDR2: SGHKS, YYEKEE (reference sequence). The CDR3 reads CASSPAGGMETQYF. As DNA, the CDR3 is TGTGCCAGCAGCCCCGCAGGGGGCATGGAGACCCAGTACTTC.

V gene TRBV29-1 combines with J gene TRBJ2-3, with 7 bases that match TRBD2. From germline, CDR1 is SQVTM and CDR2 ANQGSEA. This CDR3 contains 16 residues. With 5 bases clipped from V and 0 bases from J, the junction kept 11 bases outside the gene matches. CDR3 nucleotides: TGCAGCGTTTCTTGGGGGAGGGCCCCTAGCACAGATACGCAGTATTTT. Protein sequence: CSVSWGRAPSTDTQYF.

This clonotype was detected a few times. The V gene is TRBV2, the J gene TRBJ2-2; 7 bases are a match to TRBD1. Germline loops: CDR1 SNHLY, CDR2 FYNNEI. V dropped 6 bases and J dropped 5; count of bases not matched to a gene: 9. This CDR3 spans 15 amino acids. CDR3 sequence (DNA): TGTGCCAGCAGCCAAGATAGGGGGCGAACCGGGGAGCTGTTTTTT. Amino acid sequence: CASSQDRGRTGELFF. Using reference TRBV2 and TRBJ2-2 for the parts outside the CDR3, the full variable domain is EPEVTQTPSHQVTQMGQEVILRCVPISNHLYFYWYRQILGQKVEFLVSFYNNEISEKSEIFDDQFSVERPDGSNFTLKIRSTKLEDSAMYFCASSQDRGRTGELFFGEGSRLTVL.

The V gene is TRBV6-1, the J gene TRBJ2-7, with D possibly being TRBD1 (5 bases). CDR3 length: 17 amino acids. CDR1 is MNHNS and CDR2 is SASEGT in the germline V gene. V lost 5 bases to trimming and J lost 0 bases, with 20 bases between them. The CDR3, as DNA: TGTGCCAGCAGTCCCTACAGGTGGGGAATAAACTCCTACGAGCAGTACTTC. It is translated as CASSPYRWGINSYEQYF.

This clonotype was observed many times. The V gene is TRBV7-6, the J gene TRBJ2-3; TRBD2 matches 13 bases. Losses at the gene ends were 4 bases for V and 0 bases for J; bases not matched to a gene: 4. The CDR3 totals 17 residues. Germline CDR1 is SGHVS and CDR2 is FNYEAQ. The CDR3 region has the DNA TGTGCCAGCAGCTCCGGGACTAGCGGGGCTAGCACAGATACGCAGTATTTT. This codes for CASSSGTSGASTDTQYF.

The table lists this clonotype with a few counts. The genes are TRBV20-1 and TRBJ2-7; 9 bases agree with TRBD1. With V trimmed by 6 bases and J by 4 bases, 4 bases remained unmatched. The CDR3 is 12 amino acids. CDR1 and CDR2 from the germline V gene are DFQATT and SNEGSKA (reference sequence). CDR3 bases: TGCAGTGCCGCACAGGGGGCGTACGAGCAGTACTTC. Translating gives CSAAQGAYEQYF.

The rearrangement uses TRBV18 and TRBJ1-4; no definite D call. The germline gives CDR1 KGHSH, CDR2 LQKENI. Trimming stripped 3 bases from V and 8 bases from J, with 10 bases between. The CDR3 spans 13 residues. CDR3 in amino acids: CASSPLPFEKLFF. The CDR3 nucleotides are TGTGCCAGCTCACCGCTTCCGTTCGAAAAACTGTTTTTT.

This clonotype has ten or more counts. The rearrangement uses TRBV27 and TRBJ2-1, with TRBD1 as a possible D gene (6 bases). The ends were cut back, 6 bases at V and 9 bases at J, with 21 bases in the middle. There are 15 residues in the CDR3. Germline CDR1 and CDR2: MNHEY and SMNVEV (reference sequence). The CDR3 DNA reads TGTGCCAGCAGGCCCGACAGGTCCCTGCGAATTGAGCAGTTCTTC. Translated, it gives CASRPDRSLRIEQFF.